This T cell receptor beta chain was profiled in a study of OX40 agonist ivuxolimab in advanced cancers. About the research overall: Patients' therapy was ivuxolimab, an antibody that acts as an agonist of OX40 (CD134). Head and neck, renal cell, melanoma or hepatocellular carcinoma were the cancers that dose-escalation patients had. Subjects had a mean age of around 60 years, with a range of about 23 to 90; about 83% were male.

Autoimmune disease history or systemic immunosuppression barred patients. The V and J ends lost 3 bases and 0 bases respectively, with 12 bases between them. The germline V gene encodes CDR1 SGHRS and CDR2 YFSETQ. CDR3 size: 16 residues. Data came from immunoSEQ multiplex PCR; TCRdb stores just in-frame clones and leaves some out. The repertoire includes fewer than 70,000 clones, around nine tenths of them detected once, and approximately 0.61% sits in the top ten. This specimen was CD4+ or CD8+ T cells sorted from blood, taken in a trial of the OX40 agonist ivuxolimab. This sequence joins TRBV5-1 and TRBJ1-4, with a tentative D call TRBD1 (5 bases). The source of this sequence is an adult with an advanced solid tumor such as melanoma, head and neck, liver or kidney cancer. CDR3 residues: CASSWDLWTTNEKLFF. CDR3 in DNA: TGCGCCAGCAGCTGGGACTTATGGACAACTAATGAAAAACTGTTTTTT.